The source of this T cell receptor beta chain is a study of a mutant IDH1 vaccine in newly diagnosed glioma. Background on the study: Treated patients comprised 62.5% males and about 38% females, mean age roughly 37 years.

Regarding the study as a whole: Vaccine-induced responses were seen in approximately 93% of patients, spanning several MHC alleles.

Time point indicated: week 35, safety follow-up. Topical imiquimod accompanied each vaccine dose, which consisted of 300 ug of mutant IDH1 20-mer peptide. This CDR3 has 16 residues. V lost 5 bases and J 5 bases, leaving 19 bases between the germline ends. Germline CDR1 reads LNHDA; CDR2 reads SQIVND (reference sequence). Worth noting for this clone: Its antigen is unknown.

TCRdb's copy holds only in-frame clones and misses some; the assay was immunoSEQ multiplex PCR. The repertoire consists of tens of thousands of clones, with 65% to 90% occurring once and the leading ten covering 4.7%. The source is a middle-aged woman with glioma. Some clones in this sample may be carry-over from other donors' samples. J is TRBJ1-5 and V is TRBV19; D might be TRBD1 (6 bases). The sample was PBMCs, taken from a glioma patient whose treatment included an IDH1 peptide vaccine. The chain's CDR3 is CASSPPRGGYDQPQHF. CDR3 sequence (DNA): TGTGCCAGTAGTCCCCCGAGGGGGGGCTACGATCAGCCCCAGCATTTT.